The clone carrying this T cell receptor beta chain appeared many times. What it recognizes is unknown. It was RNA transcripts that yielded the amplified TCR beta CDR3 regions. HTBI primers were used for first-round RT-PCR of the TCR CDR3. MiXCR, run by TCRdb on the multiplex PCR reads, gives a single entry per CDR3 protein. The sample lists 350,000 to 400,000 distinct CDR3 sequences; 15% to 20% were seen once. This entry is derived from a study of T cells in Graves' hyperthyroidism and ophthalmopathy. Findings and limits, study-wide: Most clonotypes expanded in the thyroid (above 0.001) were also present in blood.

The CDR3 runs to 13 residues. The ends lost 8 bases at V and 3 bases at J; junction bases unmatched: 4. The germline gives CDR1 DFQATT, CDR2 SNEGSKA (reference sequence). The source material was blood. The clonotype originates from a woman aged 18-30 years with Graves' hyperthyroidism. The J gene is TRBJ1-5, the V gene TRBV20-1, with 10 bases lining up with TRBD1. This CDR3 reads CSLGTGDNQPQHF. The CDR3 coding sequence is TGCAGTTTAGGGACAGGGGACAATCAGCCCCAGCATTTT.